This T cell receptor (beta chain) comes out of a study of cytomegalovirus exposure and HLA in healthy donors. The V gene's germline CDR1 is MNHEY and CDR2 SMNVEV (reference sequence). The CDR3 extends over 14 amino acids. V lost 0 bases to trimming and J lost 6 bases, with 8 bases between them. PCR involved 60 Vbeta and 13 Jbeta primers. Using immunoSEQ multiplex PCR, the repertoire was profiled, and TCRdb retains in-frame clones only, with some absent. This sample has more than 110,000 clones, with around 73% found just once. The TCR comes from a human donor in good health. Sequenced input: PBMCs. The rearrangement links TRBV27 to TRBJ2-2, with D maybe TRBD2 (5 bases). The CDR3 spells CASSLSQAAGELFF. CDR3 in DNA: TGTGCCAGCAGTTTATCGCAAGCGGCCGGGGAGCTGTTTTTT.